This TCR beta chain was retrieved from a study of human T cells and chemical hapten exposure. TCRdb redid the calling of the RACE reads with MiXCR, one entry per CDR3 protein. Among around 99,000 distinct CDR3 sequences listed, around 12% were seen once. Only a few counts were recorded for this clonotype. Its antigen is currently unknown. V was trimmed by 5 bases and J by 1 base, leaving 6 bases between them. In germline, CDR1 is DFQATT, CDR2 SNEGSKA (reference sequence). This CDR3 region has 12 residues. Time point in this sample: patch test 1, 2 weeks after DPC sensitization. The treatment is: therapeutic diphenylcyclopropenone sensitization with weekly scalp DPC. Study outcomes and limitations: Alopecia in the donors means their immune response may deviate from healthy people's. In comparison with controls, expanded TCRs gave rise to a significantly larger number of large CDR3 similarity clusters.

The sample here was whole blood, taken in connection with sensitization to the hapten diphenylcyclopropenone (DPC). The chain has TRBV20-1 and TRBJ1-5; D call uncertain. This receptor was taken from a woman in her thirties or forties with alopecia areata. Some clones in this sample may be carry-over from other donors' samples. This chain's CDR3 is CSARDSNQPQHF. The CDR3 bases are TGCAGTGCTCGCGACAGCAATCAGCCCCAGCATTTT.